A selection of T cell receptor beta chains follows, all from one sample in a study of PD-1 blockade in classical Hodgkin lymphoma. Assay used: immunoSEQ multiplex PCR; TCRdb lists only in-frame clones, some missing. The top ten hold about 10% of the sample, which has about 94,000 clones, 89% seen once. Source: peripheral blood mononuclear cells (PBMCs), taken before the second cycle of nivolumab. The source of these receptors is a human donor with classical Hodgkin lymphoma. Each CDR3 is given without its conserved first and last residue. Fields, in order: V gene, CDR3 length, J gene, D gene, CDR3 protein. D genes are given only for firm matches.

v_call: TRBV21-1; cdr3_length: 14; j_call: TRBJ1-5; d_call: .; cdr3_aa: ASSKGAADSNQPQH
v_call: TRBV27; cdr3_length: 12; j_call: TRBJ1-5; d_call: .; cdr3_aa: ASSFSAYNQPQH
v_call: TRBV4-2; cdr3_length: 14; j_call: TRBJ2-1; d_call: TRBD2; cdr3_aa: ASSQAGTSGYNEQF
v_call: TRBV19; cdr3_length: 18; j_call: TRBJ2-4; d_call: TRBD2; cdr3_aa: ASSIGPLAGGQIAKNIQY
v_call: TRBV7-9; cdr3_length: 11; j_call: TRBJ2-1; d_call: .; cdr3_aa: ASSFQQRYEQF
v_call: TRBV5-1; cdr3_length: 12; j_call: TRBJ1-1; d_call: .; cdr3_aa: ASSLEAANTEAF
v_call: TRBV28; cdr3_length: 15; j_call: TRBJ2-1; d_call: TRBD2; cdr3_aa: ASSLLLAGSSYNEQF
v_call: TRBV6-6; cdr3_length: 13; j_call: TRBJ2-2; d_call: .; cdr3_aa: ATVPEYLITGELF
v_call: TRBV5-1; cdr3_length: 13; j_call: TRBJ2-2; d_call: .; cdr3_aa: ASSSPEVPPGELF
v_call: TRBV30; cdr3_length: 13; j_call: TRBJ2-7; d_call: TRBD2; cdr3_aa: AWNGLAGRSYEQY
v_call: TRBV2; cdr3_length: 14; j_call: TRBJ1-6; d_call: TRBD1; cdr3_aa: ASSPTGTGINSPLH